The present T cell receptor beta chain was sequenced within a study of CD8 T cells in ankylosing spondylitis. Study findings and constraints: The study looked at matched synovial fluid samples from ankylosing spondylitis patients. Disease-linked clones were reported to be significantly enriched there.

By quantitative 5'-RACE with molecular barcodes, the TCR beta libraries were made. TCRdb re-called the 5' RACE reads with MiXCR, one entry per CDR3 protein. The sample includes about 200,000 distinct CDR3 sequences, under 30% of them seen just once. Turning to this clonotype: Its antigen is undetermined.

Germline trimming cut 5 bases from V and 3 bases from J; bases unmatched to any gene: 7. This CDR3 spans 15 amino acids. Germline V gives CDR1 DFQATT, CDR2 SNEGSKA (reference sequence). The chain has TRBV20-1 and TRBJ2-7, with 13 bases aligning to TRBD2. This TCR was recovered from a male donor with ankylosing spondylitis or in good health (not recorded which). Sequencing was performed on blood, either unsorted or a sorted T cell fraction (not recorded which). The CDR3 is CSARTGTSGVYEQYF. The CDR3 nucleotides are TGCAGTGCTCGGACCGGGACTAGCGGGGTCTACGAGCAGTACTTC.